The source of this TCR beta chain is a study of naive and memory T cell subsets. This clonotype was observed a few times. The SP2 primer and nested alpha and beta constant region primers amplified ligated cDNA in four rounds. TCRdb re-derived calls from the 5' RACE reads in MiXCR, one entry per CDR3 protein. The sample carries more than 50,000 distinct CDR3 sequences, roughly 8.1% recorded once. A UMI-containing oligonucleotide was joined by 3' ligation to the TCR cDNA template. Germline lookup yields CDR1 MNHEY and CDR2 SVGAGI. The CDR3 is 15 amino acids. The V end was cut by 0 bases, the J end by 7 bases, with 10 bases between.

This TCR came from a female donor in good health. The rearrangement joins TRBV6-5 to TRBJ1-6; D possibly corresponds to TRBD1 (5 bases). The CDR3 bases are TGTGCCAGCAGTTACTCCTCCGGGGACAATTCACCCCTCCACTTT. Amino acids: CASSYSSGDNSPLHF.